Presented here are 21 T cell receptor beta chains from one specimen sequenced in a study of T and B cells in COVID-19 patients. Each TRB amplification used about 250-550 ng of genomic DNA from blood. BIOMED2 TRB-A/B primer pools were used in multiplex TRB PCR. Via MiXCR, TCRdb re-called the multiplex PCR reads, giving one row per CDR3 protein. The sample records 4,000 to 5,000 distinct CDR3 sequences, 28% being singletons. Specimen: blood. These receptors were obtained from a human donor with active COVID-19.

This clonotype is medium-sized (0.01 to 0.1%) within its sample. V and J are TRBV15 and TRBJ2-6, with D perhaps matching TRBD2 (7 bases). The germline CDR1 and CDR2 sequences are LNHNV and YYDKDF (reference sequence). V gave up 8 bases and J gave up 2 bases, with 16 bases separating them. The CDR3 is 16 residues long. CDR3 in amino acids: CATWAGAQTGANVLTF. CDR3 nucleotides: TGTGCCACCTGGGCGGGGGCCCAGACTGGGGCCAACGTCCTGACTTTC.

By sample share, this clonotype is medium-sized. J is TRBJ2-7 and V is TRBV5-4; 11 positions agree with TRBD2. CDR1 SGHNT and CDR2 YYREEE come from the germline V gene (reference sequence). J was trimmed by 4 bases and V by 4 bases; bases with no gene match: 7. The CDR3 spans 15 residues. CDR3 nucleotide sequence: TGTGCCAGCAGCGCGGGGGGACTAGCGGAGTACGAGCAGTACTTC. It translates to CASSAGGLAEYEQYF.

This clonotype is medium-sized. The gene calls are TRBV12-3 or TRBV12-4 and TRBJ2-5; D possibly matches TRBD1 or TRBD2 (5 bases each). CDR3 length: 17 amino acids. Trimming removed 3 bases from V and 1 base from J, with 18 bases in between. CDR3 region: CASSFYGNPGTQETQYF. CDR3 sequence (DNA): TGTGCCAGCAGTTTTTATGGTAACCCCGGGACCCAAGAGACCCAGTACTTC.

For this clonotype: Since a much larger clone is just one base distant, this may be a read error. This chain joins TRBV6-6 and TRBJ2-1; TRBD1 matches 8 bases. There are 14 residues in the CDR3. Looked up from germline, CDR1 is MNHNY and CDR2 is SVGAGI (reference sequence). The CDR3 nucleotides are TGTGCCAGCCTCGACAGGGGCTCCTACAATGAGCAGTCCTTC. It specifies CASLDRGSYNEQSF.

The chain has TRBV18 and TRBJ2-7; D possibly uses TRBD1 or TRBD2 (5 bases each). The CDR3 spans 14 residues. CDR1 is KGHSH and CDR2 is LQKENI in the germline V gene. V was cut by 2 bases and J by 2 bases, with 10 bases left in between. In DNA, the CDR3 is TGTGCCAGCTCACCAGGGACCGGTGCCTACGAGCAGTACTTC. It codes for CASSPGTGAYEQYF.

This clonotype was detected only a few times. This chain links TRBV12-3 or TRBV12-4 with TRBJ1-1; D not resolved. The CDR3 extends over 13 amino acids. V gave up 3 bases and J gave up 1 base, with 6 bases separating them. The CDR3 loop is CASSFTANTEAFF. CDR3 DNA: TGTGCCAGCAGTTTTACTGCGAACACTGAAGCTTTCTTT.

In its sample, this clonotype ranks as medium-sized. V gene TRBV27 combines with J gene TRBJ2-6; D ambiguous. Germline-derived CDR1 and CDR2 are MNHEY and SMNVEV (reference sequence). This CDR3 comprises 12 residues. Trimming removed 8 bases from V and 0 bases from J, with 2 bases in between. CDR3 in DNA: TGTGCCAGCCGCTCTGGGGCCAACGTCCTGACTTTC. This encodes CASRSGANVLTF.

Only a few counts were recorded for this clonotype. The chain couples TRBV6-1 to TRBJ1-5, with 7 bases aligning to TRBD1. The CDR3 contains 17 residues. V shed 4 bases, J shed 4 bases, and the junction held 13 bases outside the gene matches. The V gene's germline CDR1 is MNHNS and CDR2 SASEGT. The CDR3 loop is CASSAGGGSRRNQPQHF. CDR3 nucleotides: TGTGCCAGCAGTGCTGGAGGGGGCTCGCGAAGAAATCAGCCCCAGCATTTT.

This clonotype is classed as medium-sized. J is TRBJ2-2 and V is TRBV6-5; D gene ambiguous. Trimming removed 4 bases at V and 6 bases at J, with 12 bases between. Germline V CDR1 and CDR2: MNHEY, SVGAGI. The CDR3 contains 14 residues. The CDR3 spells CASSSLGRPGELFF. The CDR3 DNA reads TGTGCCAGCAGTTCCTTAGGACGGCCCGGGGAGCTGTTTTTT.

There are a few counts of this clonotype. CDR3 nucleotides: TGCGCCAGCACGGCAGGGTCGGCAGATACGCAGTATTTT. The encoded protein is CASTAGSADTQYF. The chain recombines TRBV5-1 with TRBJ2-3; maybe TRBD1 (5 bases). Germline V lookup: CDR1 SGHRS, CDR2 YFSETQ. Trimming removed 6 bases at V and 4 bases at J, with 12 bases between. This CDR3 comprises 13 residues.

This clonotype was found once. A read error may explain this, as a much larger clone is one base away. The chain recombines TRBV6-1 with TRBJ1-3; 7 bases match TRBD1. After removal of 8 bases from V and 7 bases from J, the junction contained 5 bases not matched to a gene. The CDR3 totals 12 residues. Germline V gene sequence: CDR1 MNHNS, CDR2 SASEGT. The DNA for the CDR3 is TGTGCCAGCTGGGCAGGGGGGAACACCATATATTTT. The encoded protein is CASWAGGNTIYF.

By share, this clonotype ranks as medium-sized (0.01 to 0.1%). The gene calls are TRBV30 and TRBJ2-3; TRBD2 aligns across 7 bases. The CDR3 contains 15 residues. The germline V gene encodes CDR1 GTSNPN and CDR2 SVGIG (reference sequence). With V trimmed by 8 bases and J by 4 bases, 15 bases remained unmatched. The CDR3 DNA follows: TGTGCCCGGACGGCTAGCGGCGTCACGGCAGATACGCAGTATTTT. Translated: CARTASGVTADTQYF.

The chain employs TRBV20-1 and TRBJ2-1; TRBD1 matches 11 bases. The CDR3 totals 19 residues. V trimming: 3 bases; J trimming: 1 base; junction bases outside the gene matches: 14. Germline V lookup: CDR1 DFQATT, CDR2 SNEGSKA (reference sequence). The CDR3 DNA is TGCAGTGCTAGCGGGTACGCCGGGACAGGGGGGAGGTCCTACAATGAGCAGTTCTTC. Translating gives CSASGYAGTGGRSYNEQFF.

The table lists this clonotype with a few counts. CDR3 sequence: CASSYSGRGRTEAFF. Here the CDR3 DNA reads TGTGCCAGCAGTTACTCCGGCAGGGGGAGAACTGAAGCTTTCTTT. The chain has TRBV6-2 or TRBV6-3 and TRBJ1-1; the match to TRBD1 covers 7 bases. CDR1 and CDR2 from the germline V gene are MNHEY and SVGEGT. V lost 0 bases and J lost 5; bases outside the gene matches: 6. This CDR3 spans 15 amino acids.

Turning to this clonotype: A much larger clone lies a single base off, so this may be a read error. The genes are TRBV6-1 and TRBJ1-2; no firm D call. In germline, CDR1 is MNHNS, CDR2 SASEGT. Trimming took off 6 bases at V and 6 bases at J, with 20 bases between the two ends. This CDR3 contains 15 residues. The DNA of the CDR3 is TGTGCCAGCAGAGAAACAGCGGAGTTGGCACATGGCTACACCTTC. It translates to CASRETAELAHGYTF.

Comments on this clonotype: A clone one base away is much larger, so this may be a read error. The CDR3 DNA follows: TGTGCCAGCGGGTGTATATTGCGACGTGAAGAGACCCAGTACTTC. It is translated as CASGCILRREETQYF. The rearrangement joins TRBV6-6 to TRBJ2-5; no definite D call. Deletions cut 8 bases from V and 3 bases from J, with 19 bases between. The CDR3 contains 15 residues. Germline lookup yields CDR1 MNHNY and CDR2 SVGAGI (reference sequence).

This clonotype counts as medium-sized (0.01 to 0.1%). The J gene is TRBJ2-1, the V gene TRBV18; TRBD1 agrees at 7 bases. The CDR3 extends over 16 amino acids. Germline CDR1 is KGHSH and CDR2 is LQKENI. The V gene end was trimmed by 4 bases and the J gene end by 0 bases; junction bases not matched to a gene: 6. The CDR3 sequence: CASSRDRVGSYNEQFF. DNA for the CDR3: TGTGCCAGCTCACGTGACAGGGTGGGCTCCTACAATGAGCAGTTCTTC.

The rearrangement joins TRBV10-3 to TRBJ1-1; the D is unclear. Deletions cut 6 bases from V and 4 bases from J, with 21 bases between. Germline V lookup: CDR1 ENHRY, CDR2 SYGVKD. There are 16 residues in the CDR3. CDR3 DNA: TGTGCCATCAGAGGATTCTTAGCGGGGATGGGCACTGAAGCTTTCTTT. Residues: CAIRGFLAGMGTEAFF.

This clonotype rates as medium-sized (0.01 to 0.1%). V gene TRBV12-3 or TRBV12-4 combines with J gene TRBJ1-1; D gene unclear. V lost 6 bases to trimming and J lost 1 base, with 9 bases between them. The CDR3 is 13 residues long. CDR3 DNA sequence: TGTGCCAGCAGAATGGACTGGAACACTGAAGCTTTCTTT. It translates to CASRMDWNTEAFF.

This chain joins TRBV29-1 and TRBJ1-1; 8 nucleotides match TRBD1. Germline V gene data show CDR1 as SQVTM and CDR2 as ANQGSEA. The CDR3 contains 14 residues. J was trimmed by 1 base and V by 2 bases; bases with no gene match: 3. In nucleotides, the CDR3 is TGCAGCGTTGAAACCGACAGGGGGAACACTGAAGCTTTCTTT. Translation gives CSVETDRGNTEAFF.

About this clonotype: A much larger clonotype is one base distant, so this may be a read error. The rearrangement uses TRBV18 and TRBJ2-7; perhaps TRBD1 as D (6 bases). In germline, CDR1 is KGHSH, CDR2 LQKENI. The CDR3 consists of 15 residues. The CDR3 protein is CGSSPSSGETYEQYF. The DNA for the CDR3 is TGTGGCAGCTCACCTTCGTCAGGGGAAACCTACGAGCAGTACTTC.